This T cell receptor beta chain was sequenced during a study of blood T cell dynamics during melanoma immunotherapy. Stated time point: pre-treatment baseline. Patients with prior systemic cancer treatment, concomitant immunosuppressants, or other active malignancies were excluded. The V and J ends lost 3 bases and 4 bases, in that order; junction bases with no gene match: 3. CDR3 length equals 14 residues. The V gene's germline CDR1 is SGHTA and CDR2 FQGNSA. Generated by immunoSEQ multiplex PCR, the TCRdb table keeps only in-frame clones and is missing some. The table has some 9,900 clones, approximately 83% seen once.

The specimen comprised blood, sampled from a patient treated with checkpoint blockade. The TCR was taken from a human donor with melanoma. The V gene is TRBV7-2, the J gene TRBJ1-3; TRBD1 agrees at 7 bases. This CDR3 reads CASSLTGWGNTIYF. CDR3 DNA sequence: TGTGCCAGCAGCTTGACAGGGTGGGGAAACACCATATATTTT.